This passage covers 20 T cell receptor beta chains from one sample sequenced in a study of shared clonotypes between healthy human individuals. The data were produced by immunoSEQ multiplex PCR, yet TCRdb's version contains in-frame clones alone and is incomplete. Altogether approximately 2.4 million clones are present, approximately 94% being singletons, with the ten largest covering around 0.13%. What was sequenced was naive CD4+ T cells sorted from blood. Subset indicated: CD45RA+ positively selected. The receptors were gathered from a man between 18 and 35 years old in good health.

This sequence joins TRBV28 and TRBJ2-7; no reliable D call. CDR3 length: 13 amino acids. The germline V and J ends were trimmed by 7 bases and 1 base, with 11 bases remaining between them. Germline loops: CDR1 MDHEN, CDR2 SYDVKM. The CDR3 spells CASILSGSYEQYF. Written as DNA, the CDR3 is TGTGCCAGCATCCTGTCGGGTTCCTACGAGCAGTACTTC.

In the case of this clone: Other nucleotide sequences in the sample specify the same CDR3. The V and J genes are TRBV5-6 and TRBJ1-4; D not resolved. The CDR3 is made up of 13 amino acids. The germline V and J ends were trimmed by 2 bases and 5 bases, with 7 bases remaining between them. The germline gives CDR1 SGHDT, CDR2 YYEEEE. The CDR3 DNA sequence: TGTGCCAGCAGCTTAGGAAGGAATGAAAAACTGTTTTTT. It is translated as CASSLGRNEKLFF.

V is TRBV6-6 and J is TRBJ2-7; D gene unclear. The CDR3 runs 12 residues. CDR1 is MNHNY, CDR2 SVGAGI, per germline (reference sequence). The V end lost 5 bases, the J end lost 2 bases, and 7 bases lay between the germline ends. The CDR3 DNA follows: TGTGCCAGCAGTCCATACACCTACGAGCAGTACTTC. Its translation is CASSPYTYEQYF.

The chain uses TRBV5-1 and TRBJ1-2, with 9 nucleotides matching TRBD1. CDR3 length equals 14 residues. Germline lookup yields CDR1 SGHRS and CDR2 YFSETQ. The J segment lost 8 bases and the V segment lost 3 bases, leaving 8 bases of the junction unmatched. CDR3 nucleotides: TGCGCCAGCAGCTCCGCAGGGACAGGGATAGGCTACACCTTC. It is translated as CASSSAGTGIGYTF.

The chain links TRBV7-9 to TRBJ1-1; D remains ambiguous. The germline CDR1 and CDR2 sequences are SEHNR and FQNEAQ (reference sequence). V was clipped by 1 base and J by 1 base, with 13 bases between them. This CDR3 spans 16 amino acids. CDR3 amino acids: CASSLGVVDQNTEAFF. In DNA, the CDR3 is TGTGCCAGCAGCTTAGGGGTGGTAGACCAGAACACTGAAGCTTTCTTT.

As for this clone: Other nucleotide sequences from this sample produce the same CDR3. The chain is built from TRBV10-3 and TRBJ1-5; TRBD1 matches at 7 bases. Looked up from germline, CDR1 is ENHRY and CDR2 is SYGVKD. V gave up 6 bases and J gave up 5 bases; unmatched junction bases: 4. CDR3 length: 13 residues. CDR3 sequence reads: CAISVTGDQPQHF. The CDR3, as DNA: TGTGCCATCAGCGTAACAGGGGATCAGCCCCAGCATTTT.

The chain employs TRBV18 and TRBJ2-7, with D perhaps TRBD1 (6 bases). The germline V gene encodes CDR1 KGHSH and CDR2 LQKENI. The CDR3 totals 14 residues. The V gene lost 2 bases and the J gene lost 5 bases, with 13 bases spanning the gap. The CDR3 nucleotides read TGTGCCAGCTCACCAAACCAGGGGCCTAACGAGCAGTACTTC. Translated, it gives CASSPNQGPNEQYF.

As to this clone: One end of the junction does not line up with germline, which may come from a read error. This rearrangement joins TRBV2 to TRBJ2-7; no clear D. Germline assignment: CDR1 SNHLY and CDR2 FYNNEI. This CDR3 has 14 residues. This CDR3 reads CASSEDAPVYEQYF. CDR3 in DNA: TGTGCCAGCAGCGAAGACGCCCCGGTCTACGAGCAGTACTTC.

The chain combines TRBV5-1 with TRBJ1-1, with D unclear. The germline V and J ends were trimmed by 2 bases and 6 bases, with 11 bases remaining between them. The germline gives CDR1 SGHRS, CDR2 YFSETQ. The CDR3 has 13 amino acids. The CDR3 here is CASSLGGRPEAFF. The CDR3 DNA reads TGCGCCAGCAGCTTAGGAGGGAGACCTGAAGCTTTCTTT.

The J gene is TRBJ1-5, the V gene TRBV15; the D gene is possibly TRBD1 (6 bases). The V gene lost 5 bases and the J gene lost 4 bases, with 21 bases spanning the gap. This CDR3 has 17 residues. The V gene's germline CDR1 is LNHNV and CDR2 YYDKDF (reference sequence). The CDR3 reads CATSGQKQGSLNQPQHF. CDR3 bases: TGTGCCACCAGCGGACAAAAACAGGGTTCCCTAAATCAGCCCCAGCATTTT.

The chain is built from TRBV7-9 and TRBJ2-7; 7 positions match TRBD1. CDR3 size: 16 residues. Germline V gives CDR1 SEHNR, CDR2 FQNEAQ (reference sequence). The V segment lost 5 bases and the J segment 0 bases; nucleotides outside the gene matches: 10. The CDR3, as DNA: TGTGCCAGCAGCGGATGGTCCGGGACAGTCTCCTACGAGCAGTACTTC. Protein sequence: CASSGWSGTVSYEQYF.

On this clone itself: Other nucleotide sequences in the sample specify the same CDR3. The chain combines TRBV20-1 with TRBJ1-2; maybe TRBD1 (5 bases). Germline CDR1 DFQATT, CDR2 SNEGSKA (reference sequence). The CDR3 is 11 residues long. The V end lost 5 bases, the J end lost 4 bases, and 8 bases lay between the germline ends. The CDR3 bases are TGCAGTGCTGGCGGGGCCTATGGCTACACCTTC. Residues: CSAGGAYGYTF.

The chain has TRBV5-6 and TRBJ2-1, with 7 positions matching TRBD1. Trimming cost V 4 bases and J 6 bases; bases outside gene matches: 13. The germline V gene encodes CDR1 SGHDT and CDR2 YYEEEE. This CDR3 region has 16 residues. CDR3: CASSEGGGRGFNEQFF. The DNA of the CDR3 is TGTGCCAGCAGCGAAGGCGGTGGCAGGGGGTTCAATGAGCAGTTCTTC.

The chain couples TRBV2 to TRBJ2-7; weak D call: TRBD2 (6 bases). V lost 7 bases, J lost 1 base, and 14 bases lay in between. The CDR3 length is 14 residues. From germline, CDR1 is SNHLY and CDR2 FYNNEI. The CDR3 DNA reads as TGTGCCAGCATCCCCGGGACTGGATCCTACGAGCAGTACTTC. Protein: CASIPGTGSYEQYF.

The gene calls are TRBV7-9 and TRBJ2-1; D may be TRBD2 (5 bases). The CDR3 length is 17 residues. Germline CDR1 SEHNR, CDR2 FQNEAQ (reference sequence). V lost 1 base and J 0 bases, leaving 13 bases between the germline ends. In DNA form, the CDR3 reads TGTGCCAGCAGCTTAGAACTAGTGGGAAGCTCCTACAATGAGCAGTTCTTC. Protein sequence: CASSLELVGSSYNEQFF.

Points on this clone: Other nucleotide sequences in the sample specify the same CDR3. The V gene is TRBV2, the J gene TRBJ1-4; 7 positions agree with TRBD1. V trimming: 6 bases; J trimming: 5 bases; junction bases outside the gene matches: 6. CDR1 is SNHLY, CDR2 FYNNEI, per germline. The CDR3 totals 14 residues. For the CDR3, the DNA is TGTGCCAGCAGCCAGACAGGGTTCAATGAAAAACTGTTTTTT. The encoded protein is CASSQTGFNEKLFF.

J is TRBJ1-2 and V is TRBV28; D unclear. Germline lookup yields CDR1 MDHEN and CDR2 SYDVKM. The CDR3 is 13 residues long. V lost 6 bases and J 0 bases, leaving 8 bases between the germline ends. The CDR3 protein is CASRVGTNYGYTF. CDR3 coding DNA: TGTGCCAGCAGGGTCGGGACTAACTATGGCTACACCTTC.

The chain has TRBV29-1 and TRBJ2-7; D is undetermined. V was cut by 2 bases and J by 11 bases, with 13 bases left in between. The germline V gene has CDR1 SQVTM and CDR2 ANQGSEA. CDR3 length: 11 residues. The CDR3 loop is CSVEFRKGKYF. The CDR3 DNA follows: TGCAGCGTTGAATTCCGCAAAGGGAAGTACTTC.

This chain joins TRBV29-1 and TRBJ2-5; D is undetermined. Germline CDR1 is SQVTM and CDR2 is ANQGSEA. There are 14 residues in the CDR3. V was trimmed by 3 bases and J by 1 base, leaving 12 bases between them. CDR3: CSVDSPRLQETQYF. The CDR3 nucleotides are TGCAGCGTTGATTCCCCGAGACTCCAAGAGACCCAGTACTTC. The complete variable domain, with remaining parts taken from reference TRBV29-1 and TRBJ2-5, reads SAVISQKPSRDICQRGTSLTIQCQVDSQVTMMFWYRQQPGQSLTLIATANQGSEATYESGFVIDKFPISRPNLTFSTLTVSNMSPEDSSIYLCSVDSPRLQETQYFGPGTRLLVL.

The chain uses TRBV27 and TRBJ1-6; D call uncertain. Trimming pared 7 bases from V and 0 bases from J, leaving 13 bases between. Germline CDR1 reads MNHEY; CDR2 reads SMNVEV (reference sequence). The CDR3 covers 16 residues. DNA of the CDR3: TGTGCCAGCACCAGTGGGGAAAGCTCCTATAATTCACCCCTCCACTTT. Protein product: CASTSGESSYNSPLHF.